This T cell receptor beta chain was obtained from a study of CD8 T cells in ankylosing spondylitis. The germline V and J ends were trimmed by 6 bases and 8 bases, with 14 bases remaining between them. Germline V gene sequence: CDR1 SNHLY, CDR2 FYNNEI. CDR3 size: 13 residues. As for this clonotype: Its specificity is not known.

Notes on the study in general: Disease-linked clones reportedly showed significant enrichment in matched ankylosing spondylitis synovial fluid.

TCRdb called the 5' RACE reads again in MiXCR, with one record for every CDR3 protein. This table holds about 340,000 distinct CDR3 sequences, approximately 14% found once. The V and J genes are TRBV2 and TRBJ2-1; D is perhaps TRBD2 (5 bases). This receptor was taken from a male donor with ankylosing spondylitis or in good health (not recorded which). Material: blood, either unsorted or a sorted T cell fraction (not recorded which). CDR3 coding DNA: TGTGCCAGCAGCCAAGAGTGGGGAGATGAGCAGTTCTTC. Its translation is CASSQEWGDEQFF.